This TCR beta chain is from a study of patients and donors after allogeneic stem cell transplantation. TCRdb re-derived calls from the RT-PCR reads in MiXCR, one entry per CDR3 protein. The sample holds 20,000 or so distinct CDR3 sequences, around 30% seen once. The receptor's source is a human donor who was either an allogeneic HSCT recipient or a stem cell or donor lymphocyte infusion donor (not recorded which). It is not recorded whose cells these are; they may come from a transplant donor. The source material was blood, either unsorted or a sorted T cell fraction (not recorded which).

In DNA form, the CDR3 reads TGCGCCAGCAGCCTCTGGACAGGATCGAACACCGGGGAGCTGTTTTTT. This encodes CASSLWTGSNTGELFF. The rearrangement joins TRBV4-3 to TRBJ2-2; 7 bases agree with TRBD1. CDR3 size: 16 residues. V lost 4 bases to trimming and J lost 0 bases; unmatched junction nucleotides: 5. Germline-derived CDR1 and CDR2 are LGHNA and YSLEER.